This entry lists 26 T cell receptor beta chains sequenced from one sample in a study of T-cell reconstitution after alpha-beta-depleted transplantation in children. Unique molecular identifiers were incorporated when the TCRbeta library was constructed. One entry per CDR3 protein results from TCRdb running MiXCR on the PCR reads. The repertoire holds some 240,000 distinct CDR3 sequences, approximately 9.8% seen once, with approximately 5% in the top ten. The specimen comprised PBMCs from the stem cell graft donor, sampled from the stem cell graft. The origin of the receptors is a human donor who donated a stem cell graft to a child with SCID.

This clonotype occurred many times. The rearrangement links TRBV27 to TRBJ1-4; D possibly corresponds to TRBD1 (5 bases). Germline CDR1 is MNHEY and CDR2 is SMNVEV (reference sequence). This CDR3 contains 17 residues. Trimming removed 3 bases from V and 8 bases from J, with 22 bases in between. CDR3 sequence: CASSLHGGRGGGEKLFF. For the CDR3, the DNA is TGTGCCAGCAGTTTGCACGGCGGAAGGGGCGGCGGCGAAAAACTGTTTTTT.

This clonotype showed up many times. The chain links TRBV20-1 to TRBJ1-2; 11 bases fit TRBD1. This CDR3 has 14 residues. The junction had 4 bases not matched to a gene; V was cut back by 0 bases and J by 7 bases. The V gene's germline CDR1 is DFQATT and CDR2 SNEGSKA (reference sequence). The CDR3 DNA sequence: TGCAGTGCTAGAGATGGGACAGGGGGTGGTGGCTACACCTTC. Encoded protein: CSARDGTGGGGYTF.

This clonotype was recorded at least ten times. The chain combines TRBV20-1 with TRBJ1-5; D remains ambiguous. This CDR3 is 14 amino acids long. The germline V and J ends were trimmed by 3 bases and 0 bases, with 9 bases remaining between them. Per germline, CDR1 DFQATT and CDR2 SNEGSKA (reference sequence). The CDR3 here is CSARRGYSNQPQHF. The CDR3 DNA sequence: TGCAGTGCTAGGAGAGGGTATAGCAATCAGCCCCAGCATTTT.

This chain connects TRBV24-1 to TRBJ2-3, with a possible D match to TRBD2 (7 bases). Germline V gene lookup returns CDR1 KGHDR and CDR2 SFDVKD. The CDR3 sequence is 21 residues long. As DNA, the CDR3 is TGTGCGGCCTGTGATTTTATCGTAGGGGGACCCACCGGGAGGAACGCAGATACGCAGTATTTT. Its protein is CAACDFIVGGPTGRNADTQYF.

This clonotype came up many times. The chain couples TRBV7-9 to TRBJ2-1; D gene unclear. The CDR3 totals 16 residues. Trimming shortened V by 0 bases and J by 2 bases, and 11 bases separated the two germline ends. The germline gives CDR1 SEHNR, CDR2 FQNEAQ (reference sequence). The CDR3 DNA follows: TGTGCCAGCAGCTTAGCGCCGGGCTCCACCTACAATGAGCAGTTCTTC. This codes for CASSLAPGSTYNEQFF. Using reference TRBV7-9 and TRBJ2-1 for the parts outside the CDR3, the full variable domain is DTGVSQNPRHKITKRGQNVTFRCDPISEHNRLYWYRQTLGQGPEFLTYFQNEAQLEKSRLLSDRFSAERPKGSFSTLEIQRTEQGDSAMYLCASSLAPGSTYNEQFFGPGTRLTVL.

As regards this clonotype: A clone one base away is much larger, so this may be a read error. This chain connects TRBV12-3 or TRBV12-4 to TRBJ1-4, with D hard to call. This CDR3 region has 15 residues. V lost 2 bases to trimming and J lost 0 bases, with 7 bases between them. The CDR3 is CASSLHGPTNEKLFF. CDR3 bases: TGTGCCAGCAGTTTACACGGACCAACTAATGAAAAACTGTTTTTT.

This clonotype showed up many times. This sequence joins TRBV27 and TRBJ2-1, with D perhaps TRBD2 (6 bases). CDR1 is MNHEY and CDR2 is SMNVEV in the germline V gene (reference sequence). V lost 4 bases to trimming and J lost 2 bases, with 12 bases between them. The CDR3 runs to 15 residues. Written as DNA, the CDR3 is TGTGCCAGCAGTTCCCCGGCGGGGACCTACAATGAGCAGTTCTTC. As protein: CASSSPAGTYNEQFF.

This rearrangement joins TRBV6-5 to TRBJ1-5, with D possibly TRBD1 on 6 matching bases. Trimming took 2 bases from V and 3 from J, leaving 11 bases between them. From germline, CDR1 is MNHEY and CDR2 SVGAGI. The CDR3 length is 15 residues. The CDR3 DNA reads TGTGCCAGCAGTTACGTACAGGGACCCAATCAGCCCCAGCATTTT. Translating it yields CASSYVQGPNQPQHF.

This clonotype showed up many times. This CDR3 is CASSLTAGLNTEAFF. As DNA, the CDR3 is TGTGCCAGCAGCTTAACCGCAGGACTGAACACTGAAGCTTTCTTT. J is TRBJ1-1 and V is TRBV7-3; no definite D call. Trimming took 0 bases from V and 0 from J, leaving 8 bases between them. Per germline, CDR1 SGHTA and CDR2 FQGTGA. This CDR3 is 15 amino acids long.

This clonotype has ten or more counts. This sequence joins TRBV19 and TRBJ2-1; no clear D. CDR1 and CDR2 (germline): LNHDA, SQIVND (reference sequence). CDR3 size: 15 residues. Trimming left V 5 bases short and J 5 bases short, with 16 bases between. The CDR3 DNA is TGTGCCAGTAGTCTTAGGTTCCCCCGACACAATGAGCAGTTCTTC. Its protein is CASSLRFPRHNEQFF. Looking up the rest from reference TRBV19 and TRBJ2-1 gives the full variable domain: DGGITQSPKYLFRKEGQNVTLSCEQNLNHDAMYWYRQDPGQGLRLIYYSQIVNDFQKGDIAEGYSVSREKKESFPLTVTSAQKNPTAFYLCASSLRFPRHNEQFFGPGTRLTVL.

This clonotype was recorded at least ten times. The J gene is TRBJ1-2, the V gene TRBV7-2; tentative D call: TRBD1 (5 bases). V was pared by 5 bases and J by 5 bases, with 15 bases between. There are 14 residues in the CDR3. The V gene's germline CDR1 is SGHTA and CDR2 FQGNSA. The CDR3 bases are TGTGCCAGCAGCCCGGGGCCCTCCGGATATGGCTACACCTTC. The encoded protein is CASSPGPSGYGYTF.

This clonotype was counted ten times or more. The chain carries TRBV28 and TRBJ1-4, with D possibly matching TRBD1 (6 bases). V was pared by 2 bases and J by 7 bases, with 11 bases between. The V gene's germline CDR1 is MDHEN and CDR2 SYDVKM. This CDR3 has 14 residues. The DNA of the CDR3 is TGTGCCAGCAGTTTAGGCAGGGGTTTTGAAAAACTGTTTTTT. It is translated as CASSLGRGFEKLFF.

This clonotype was counted at least ten times. The rearrangement uses TRBV28 and TRBJ2-7; D remains ambiguous. This CDR3 spans 13 amino acids. From germline, CDR1 is MDHEN and CDR2 SYDVKM. V lost 9 bases, J lost 2 bases, and 14 bases lay in between. CDR3 residues: CASRSGQTYEQYF. CDR3 nucleotides: TGTGCCAGTCGATCGGGCCAAACCTACGAGCAGTACTTC. Together with reference TRBV28 and TRBJ2-7, the CDR3 gives the full variable domain: DVKVTQSSRYLVKRTGEKVFLECVQDMDHENMFWYRQDPGLGLRLIYFSYDVKMKEKGDIPEGYSVSREKKERFSLILESASTNQTSMYLCASRSGQTYEQYFGPGTRLTVT.

The sample holds many counts of this clonotype. The chain couples TRBV20-1 to TRBJ2-1, with 11 bases identical to TRBD2. The CDR3 loop spans 19 amino acids. Germline V CDR1 and CDR2: DFQATT, SNEGSKA (reference sequence). The trim removed 3 bases at V and 0 bases at J, leaving 13 bases unmatched. For the CDR3, the DNA is TGCAGTGCTAGCTCACTAGCGGGGGCCGTACTGAGCTCCTACAATGAGCAGTTCTTC. Translating it yields CSASSLAGAVLSSYNEQFF.

This clonotype was seen at least ten times. This sequence joins TRBV4-1 and TRBJ1-2; tentative D call: TRBD1 (5 bases). Trimming took 3 bases from V and 6 from J, leaving 17 bases between them. Looked up from germline, CDR1 is MGHRA and CDR2 is YSYEKL. This CDR3 comprises 15 residues. The CDR3 nucleotides are TGCGCCAGCAGCCAGGGTCAGGGTATTTCGGATGGCTACACCTTC. Translating gives CASSQGQGISDGYTF.

This clonotype was detected ten times or more. This sequence joins TRBV4-3 and TRBJ1-2; the D gene is possibly TRBD1 (5 bases). Trimming pared 0 bases from V and 4 bases from J, leaving 15 bases between. CDR1 and CDR2 from the germline V gene are LGHNA and YSLEER. The CDR3 covers 16 residues. CDR3 region: CASSQDRGFAGYGYTF. The CDR3 coding sequence is TGCGCCAGCAGCCAAGATCGGGGCTTCGCGGGCTATGGCTACACCTTC.

This clonotype was observed at least ten times. The rearrangement joins TRBV6-4 to TRBJ2-3, with 7 bases lining up with TRBD2. The CDR3 spans 14 residues. Germline V lookup: CDR1 MRHNA, CDR2 SNTAGT. After removal of 5 bases from V and 6 bases from J, the junction contained 8 bases not matched to a gene. CDR3 residues: CASSPGLEADTQYF. The DNA of the CDR3 is TGTGCCAGCAGTCCCGGACTAGAGGCGGATACGCAGTATTTT.

This clonotype was seen at least ten times. V gene TRBV7-8 combines with J gene TRBJ2-7, with D hard to call. The V gene lost 1 base and the J gene lost 1 base, with 11 bases spanning the gap. The germline CDR1 and CDR2 sequences are SGHVS and FQNEAQ. CDR3 length equals 15 residues. The CDR3 DNA reads as TGTGCCAGCAGCTTAGAGGATGGGATATCCTACGAGCAGTACTTC. The encoded protein is CASSLEDGISYEQYF.

This clonotype was seen at least ten times. The V gene is TRBV7-9, the J gene TRBJ1-1, with 10 bases fitting TRBD1. This CDR3 comprises 13 residues. Germline assignment: CDR1 SEHNR and CDR2 FQNEAQ (reference sequence). The trim removed 5 bases at V and 4 bases at J, leaving 1 base unmatched. The chain's CDR3 is CASSRTGGTEAFF. The CDR3 DNA reads as TGTGCCAGCAGCAGGACAGGGGGCACTGAAGCTTTCTTT.

This clonotype was counted at least ten times. The J gene is TRBJ2-5, the V gene TRBV5-1; 7 bases fit TRBD1. Germline V gives CDR1 SGHRS, CDR2 YFSETQ. The CDR3 covers 15 residues. Trimming cost V 4 bases and J 1 base; bases outside gene matches: 7. The CDR3 DNA follows: TGCGCCAGCAGCACCCCCCGGGACAGCCAAGAGACCCAGTACTTC. Translated, it gives CASSTPRDSQETQYF.

This clonotype was detected ten times or more. This rearrangement joins TRBV5-1 to TRBJ2-4, with a weak D call TRBD2 (5 bases). The V gene lost 1 base and the J gene lost 6 bases, with 11 bases spanning the gap. The CDR3 has 14 residues. Looked up from germline, CDR1 is SGHRS and CDR2 is YFSETQ. CDR3 in amino acids: CASSLSGEGNIQYF. DNA for the CDR3: TGCGCCAGCAGCTTGTCAGGAGAGGGAAACATTCAGTACTTC. Complete variable domain (other parts from reference TRBV5-1 and TRBJ2-4): KAGVTQTPRYLIKTRGQQVTLSCSPISGHRSVSWYQQTPGQGLQFLFEYFSETQRNKGNFPGRFSGRQFSNSRSEMNVSTLELGDSALYLCASSLSGEGNIQYFGAGTRLSVL.

Ten or more counts support this clonotype. The genes are TRBV4-2 and TRBJ2-4, with TRBD1 matching over 8 bases. CDR3 length equals 15 residues. The germline V gene has CDR1 LGHNA and CDR2 YNFKEQ. With 1 base clipped from V and 9 bases from J, the junction kept 8 bases outside the gene matches. CDR3 amino acids: CASSQGGQGLGIQYF. The CDR3 DNA is TGTGCCAGCAGCCAAGGAGGACAGGGCCTTGGCATTCAGTACTTC.

In its sample, this clonotype was seen many times. The CDR3 spells CASSRLLAGEETQYF. CDR3 nucleotides: TGCGCCAGCAGCCGGCTCCTAGCGGGGGAAGAGACCCAGTACTTC. This chain links TRBV5-1 with TRBJ2-5; TRBD2 agrees at 10 bases. The junction had 6 bases not matched to a gene; V was cut back by 4 bases and J by 3 bases. This CDR3 has 15 amino acids. Germline assignment: CDR1 SGHRS and CDR2 YFSETQ.

The rearrangement joins TRBV7-9 to TRBJ1-2, with D perhaps TRBD1 (6 bases). The V gene's germline CDR1 is SEHNR and CDR2 FQNEAQ (reference sequence). CDR3 size: 13 residues. The ends were cut back, 2 bases at V and 2 bases at J, with 6 bases in the middle. Here the CDR3 reads CASSLRGNYGYTF. The DNA for the CDR3 is TGTGCCAGCAGCTTAAGGGGGAACTATGGCTACACCTTC.

Ten or more counts support this clonotype. The rearrangement uses TRBV2 and TRBJ2-5; D ambiguous. Germline CDR1 SNHLY, CDR2 FYNNEI. Trimming stripped 2 bases from V and 2 bases from J, with 6 bases between. The CDR3 extends over 13 amino acids. CDR3 bases: TGTGCCAGCAGTGAATGGCAGCAAGAGACCCAGTACTTC. This gives the protein CASSEWQQETQYF.

The gene calls are TRBV5-1 and TRBJ1-2; no definite D call. Germline assignment: CDR1 SGHRS and CDR2 YFSETQ. Trimming took off 9 bases at V and 8 bases at J, with 5 bases between the two ends. The CDR3 is 8 amino acids. CDR3 residues: CANPGYTF. CDR3 coding DNA: TGCGCCAATCCAGGCTACACCTTC. Complete variable domain (other parts from reference TRBV5-1 and TRBJ1-2): KAGVTQTPRYLIKTRGQQVTLSCSPISGHRSVSWYQQTPGQGLQFLFEYFSETQRNKGNFPGRFSGRQFSNSRSEMNVSTLELGDSALYLCANPGYTFGSGTRLTVV.